The source of this T cell receptor (beta chain) is a study of response to subunit inactivated influenza vaccine. Findings and limits, study-wide: T cells newly recruited by each seasonal influenza vaccination are few, the authors suggested.

This clonotype has more than one count but fewer than ten. Its specificity is not known. TCRdb reprocessed the RT-PCR reads with MiXCR, giving one entry per CDR3 protein. The sample shows more than 400,000 distinct CDR3 sequences, approximately 11% of them seen only once. Germline values: CDR1 KGHSH, CDR2 LQKENI. The CDR3 spans 16 residues. The V segment lost 1 base and the J segment 4 bases; nucleotides outside the gene matches: 7. This receptor was obtained from a man in his forties or fifties who received an inactivated influenza vaccine. The specimen comprised PBMCs from blood, sampled roughly 47 days after vaccination. The chain links TRBV18 to TRBJ2-5, with 9 bases fitting TRBD2. The CDR3 region has the DNA TGTGCCAGCTCACCACGGAGGATAGCGGGAGTAGAGACCCAGTACTTC. This translates into CASSPRRIAGVETQYF.